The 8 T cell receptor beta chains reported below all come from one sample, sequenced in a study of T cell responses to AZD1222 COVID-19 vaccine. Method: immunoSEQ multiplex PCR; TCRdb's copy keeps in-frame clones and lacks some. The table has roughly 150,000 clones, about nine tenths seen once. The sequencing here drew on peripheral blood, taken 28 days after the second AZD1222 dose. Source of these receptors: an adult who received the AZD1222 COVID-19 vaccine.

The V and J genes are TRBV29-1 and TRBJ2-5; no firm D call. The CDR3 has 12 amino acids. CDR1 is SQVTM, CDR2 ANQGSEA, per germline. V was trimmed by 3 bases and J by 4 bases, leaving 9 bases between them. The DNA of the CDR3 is TGCAGCGTTGATGCCCGCGGAGAGACCCAGTACTTC. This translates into CSVDARGETQYF.

Here the CDR3 reads CASSGEVFGQPQHF. The CDR3 DNA reads TGTGCCAGCAGCGGAGAGGTTTTTGGTCAGCCCCAGCATTTT. The chain joins TRBV7-8 to TRBJ1-5; no firm D call. Deletions cut 5 bases from V and 6 bases from J, with 14 bases between. CDR1 and CDR2 from the germline V gene are SGHVS and FQNEAQ. The CDR3 totals 14 residues.

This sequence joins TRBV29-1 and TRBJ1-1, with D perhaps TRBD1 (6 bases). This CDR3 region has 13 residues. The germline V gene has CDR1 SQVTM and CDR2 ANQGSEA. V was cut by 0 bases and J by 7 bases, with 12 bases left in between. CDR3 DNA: TGCAGCGTTGAAGAATCCAGGGGCATTGAAGCTTTCTTT. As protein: CSVEESRGIEAFF.

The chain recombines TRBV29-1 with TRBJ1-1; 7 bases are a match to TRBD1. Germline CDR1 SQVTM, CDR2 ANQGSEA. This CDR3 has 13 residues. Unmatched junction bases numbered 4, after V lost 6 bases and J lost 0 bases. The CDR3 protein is CSVPGQLNTEAFF. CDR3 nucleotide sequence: TGCAGCGTACCGGGACAGTTGAACACTGAAGCTTTCTTT.

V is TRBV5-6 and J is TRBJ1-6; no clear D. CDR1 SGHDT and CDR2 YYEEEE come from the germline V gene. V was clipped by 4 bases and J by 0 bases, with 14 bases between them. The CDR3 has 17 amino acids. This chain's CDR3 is CASSAEDRSSYNSPLHF. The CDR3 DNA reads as TGTGCCAGCAGCGCCGAGGACCGGAGCTCCTATAATTCACCCCTCCACTTT.

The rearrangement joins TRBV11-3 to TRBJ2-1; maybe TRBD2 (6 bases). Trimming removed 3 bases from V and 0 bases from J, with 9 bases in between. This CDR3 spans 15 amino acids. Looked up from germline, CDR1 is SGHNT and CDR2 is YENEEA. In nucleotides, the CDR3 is TGTGCCAGCAGCTTGGGGGGACCCTCCTACAATGAGCAGTTCTTC. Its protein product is CASSLGGPSYNEQFF.

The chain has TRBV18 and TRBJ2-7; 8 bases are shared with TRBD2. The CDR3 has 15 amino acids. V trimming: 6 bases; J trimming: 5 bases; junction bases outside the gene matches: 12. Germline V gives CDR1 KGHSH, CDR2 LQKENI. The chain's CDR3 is CASSERESTPHEQYF. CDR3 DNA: TGTGCCAGCTCTGAGCGGGAGTCCACACCCCACGAGCAGTACTTC. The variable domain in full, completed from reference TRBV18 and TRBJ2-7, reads NAGVMQNPRHLVRRRGQEARLRCSPMKGHSHVYWYRQLPEEGLKFMVYLQKENIIDESGMPKERFSAEFPKEGPSILRIQQVVRGDSAAYFCASSERESTPHEQYFGPGTRLTVT.

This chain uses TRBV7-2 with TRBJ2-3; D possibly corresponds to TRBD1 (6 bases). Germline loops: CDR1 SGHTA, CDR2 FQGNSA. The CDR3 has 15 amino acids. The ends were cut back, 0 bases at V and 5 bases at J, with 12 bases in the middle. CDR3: CASSLARPGEDTQYF. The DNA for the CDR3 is TGTGCCAGCAGCTTAGCGCGTCCAGGGGAAGATACGCAGTATTTT.